Listed here is a single T cell receptor beta chain. What this receptor recognizes is not known. No base-level quality is on record; no much larger clone is a single base apart. The sample comes from a study of T cell responses to AZD1222 COVID-19 vaccine (dated by TCRdb to the early 2020s). For the study in its entirety: AZD1222 recipients with second doses at about 4 weeks or about 12 weeks were pooled, because spike-specific TCR depth and breadth did not differ between schedules. A total of roughly 240 trial participants underwent TCR sequencing, of whom 207 received two doses of AZD1222 and some 26 received two doses of the MenACWY control vaccine. Enrollment into the trials was organized by age into subgroups of 18-55, 56-69 and 70-plus years, and those subgroups contained about 160, 30 and 59 TCR-sequenced participants, respectively. The full study reports these points: Reportedly, close to half of the unique spike-specific TCRs recognized epitopes lying outside the regions that are mutated in the B.1.351 and B.1.1.7 variants. The 56-69-year group was small, and its depth increase did not reach significance, likely because of low power. Because no day 14 peak-response samples were available, the repertoires could be characterized only after the peak T cell response. Only 5 to 7 AZD1222 recipients were SARS-CoV-2 seropositive at baseline, limiting conclusions about previously exposed vaccinees. Vaccine-associated CD4 TCRs spanned the whole spike protein, with dominant responses in regions 160-218 and 743-854. Participants were mostly white British and included more females than males, and it was suggested by the authors that clonal diversity may have been underestimated. After two AZD1222 doses, both the breadth and the depth of spike-specific TCRs were significantly higher than at day 0 and than in MenACWY recipients.

Between the V and J ends, shortened by 6 bases and 0 bases respectively, the junction contains 6 bases. The germline V gene yields ENHRY for CDR1 and SYGVKD for CDR2. Its CDR3 holds 13 amino acids, cysteine through phenylalanine. The sequence is cut down to CDR3 DNA, 39 bases in frame from base 1. The CDR3 regions of human TCRbeta chains were analyzed by immunosequencing. Under the source paper's analysis protocol: TCRs in the repertoires were matched against a reference library of SARS-CoV-2-specific TCRs that had been generated with the MIRA antigen-specificity platform. Breadth meant the fraction of unique TCRs that were SARS-CoV-2-associated, whereas depth meant the fraction of total T cells that were SARS-CoV-2-associated. Each spike-specific TCR was assigned to its reactive spike region and to a CD4 or CD8 class using the MIRA data. Log10-transformed breadth and depth values were compared by one-way ANOVA with Sidak's multiple comparisons tests. TCRdb took this table from immuneACCESS and kept in-frame rearrangements with V and J called. Such tables lack part of the clones; where checked against another copy, unresolved V genes explain under half of the gap, and the rest is unexplained. The V and J calls and the clone size are those of that table, but D and trimming were determined from the DNA. For this sample there are 150,000 to 200,000 clones; 85% to 95% appear just once. The ten largest clones capture approximately 1.5% of the sample.

Read against the paper, the sample's time point label means: baseline before first vaccination. Vaccinee samples came from UK trials COV001 and COV002, including a single-blind randomized controlled phase 2/3 trial of AZD1222 (ChAdOx1 nCoV-19) in healthy adults. Trial participant PBMC samples were collected at day 0 and day 28 after the second dose for TCRbeta chain sequencing. Sample: peripheral blood, taken on day 0 of AZD1222 vaccination. This clonotype was sampled from an adult in good health. This chain joins TRBV10-3 to TRBJ1-3, with no D gene named confidently. The sequenced DNA is TGTGCCATCAGGGTTCTCTCTGGAAACACCATATATTTT. The translation is CAIRVLSGNTIYF.